This TCR beta chain was captured in a study of T-cell memory formation after mild COVID-19. Study-wide findings and caveats: Second-wave clones that peaked on day 37 lacked confirmed SARS-CoV-2 specificity.

In its sample, this clonotype was seen many times. The antigen remains undetermined. V was pared by 2 bases and J by 0 bases, with 12 bases between. The CDR3 runs 15 residues. In germline, CDR1 is GTSNPN, CDR2 SVGIG (reference sequence). Via MiXCR, TCRdb re-called the 5' RACE reads, giving one row per CDR3 protein. This table has some 150,000 distinct CDR3 sequences, around 5.8% appearing once. The sequence came from an adult woman who had mild COVID-19 (a few samples of this study predate the infection). Cell type and time point are not known. Sequencing was done on a sample of PBMCs or a T cell subset sorted from them (not recorded which). The chain has TRBV30 and TRBJ2-3; D is possibly TRBD2 (5 bases). CDR3 nucleotide sequence: TGTGCCTGGAGTAAGCGGAGGAGTAGCACAGATACGCAGTATTTT. Translated, it gives CAWSKRRSSTDTQYF. The variable domain in full, completed from reference TRBV30 and TRBJ2-3, reads SQTIHQWPATLVQPVGSPLSLECTVEGTSNPNLYWYRQAAGRGLQLLFYSVGIGQISSEVPQNLSASRPQDRQFILSSKKLLLSDSGFYLCAWSKRRSSTDTQYFGPGTRLTVL.